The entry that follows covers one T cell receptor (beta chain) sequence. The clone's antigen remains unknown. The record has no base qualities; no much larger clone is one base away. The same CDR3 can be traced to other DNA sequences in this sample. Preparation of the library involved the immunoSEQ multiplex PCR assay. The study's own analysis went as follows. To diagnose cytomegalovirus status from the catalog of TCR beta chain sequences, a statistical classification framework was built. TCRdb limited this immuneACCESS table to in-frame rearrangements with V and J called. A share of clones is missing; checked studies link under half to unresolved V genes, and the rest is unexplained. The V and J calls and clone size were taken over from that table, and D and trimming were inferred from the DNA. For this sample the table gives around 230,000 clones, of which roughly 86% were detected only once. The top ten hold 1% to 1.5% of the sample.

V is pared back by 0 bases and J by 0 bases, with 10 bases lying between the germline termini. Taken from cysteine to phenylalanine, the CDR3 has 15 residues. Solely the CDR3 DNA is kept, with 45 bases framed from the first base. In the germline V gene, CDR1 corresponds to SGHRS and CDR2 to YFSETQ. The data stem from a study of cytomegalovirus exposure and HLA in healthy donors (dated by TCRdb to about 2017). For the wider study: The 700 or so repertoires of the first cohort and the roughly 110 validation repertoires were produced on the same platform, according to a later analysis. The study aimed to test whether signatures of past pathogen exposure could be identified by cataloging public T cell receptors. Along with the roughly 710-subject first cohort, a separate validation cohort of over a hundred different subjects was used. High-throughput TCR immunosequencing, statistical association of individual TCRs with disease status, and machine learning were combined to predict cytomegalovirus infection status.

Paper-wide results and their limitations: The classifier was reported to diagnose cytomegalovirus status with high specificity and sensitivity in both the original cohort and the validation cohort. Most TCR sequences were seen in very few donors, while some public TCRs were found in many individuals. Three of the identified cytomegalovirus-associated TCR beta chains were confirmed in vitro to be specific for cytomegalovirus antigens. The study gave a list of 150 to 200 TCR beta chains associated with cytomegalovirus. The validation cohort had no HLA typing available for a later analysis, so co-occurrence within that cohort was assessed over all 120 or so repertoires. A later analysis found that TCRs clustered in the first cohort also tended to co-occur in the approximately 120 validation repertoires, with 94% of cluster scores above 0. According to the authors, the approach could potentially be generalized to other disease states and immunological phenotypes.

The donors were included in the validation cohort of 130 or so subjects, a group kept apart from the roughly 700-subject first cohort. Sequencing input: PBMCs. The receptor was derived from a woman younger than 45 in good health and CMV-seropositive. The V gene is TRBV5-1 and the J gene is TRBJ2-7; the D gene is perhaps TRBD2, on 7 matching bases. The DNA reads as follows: TGCGCCAGCAGCTTGGTGGGGGGGGCCTCCTACGAGCAGTACTTC. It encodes CASSLVGGASYEQYF. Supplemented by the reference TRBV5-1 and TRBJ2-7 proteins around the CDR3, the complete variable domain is KAGVTQTPRYLIKTRGQQVTLSCSPISGHRSVSWYQQTPGQGLQFLFEYFSETQRNKGNFPGRFSGRQFSNSRSEMNVSTLELGDSALYLCASSLVGGASYEQYFGPGTRLTVT.